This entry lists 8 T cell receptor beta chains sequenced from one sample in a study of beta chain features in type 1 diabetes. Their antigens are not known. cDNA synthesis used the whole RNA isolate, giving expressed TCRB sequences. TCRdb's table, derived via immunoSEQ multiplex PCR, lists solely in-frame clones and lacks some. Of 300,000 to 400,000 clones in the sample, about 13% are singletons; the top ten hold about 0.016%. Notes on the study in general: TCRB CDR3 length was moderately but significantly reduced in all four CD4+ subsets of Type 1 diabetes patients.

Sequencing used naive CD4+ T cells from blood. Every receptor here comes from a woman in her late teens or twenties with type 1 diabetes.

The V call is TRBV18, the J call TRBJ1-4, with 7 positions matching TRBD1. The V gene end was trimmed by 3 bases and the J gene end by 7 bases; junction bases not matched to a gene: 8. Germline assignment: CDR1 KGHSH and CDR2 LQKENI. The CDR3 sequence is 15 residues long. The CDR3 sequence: CASSPSTGSLEKLFF. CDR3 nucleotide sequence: TGTGCCAGCTCACCTTCGACAGGGTCTCTTGAAAAACTGTTTTTT.

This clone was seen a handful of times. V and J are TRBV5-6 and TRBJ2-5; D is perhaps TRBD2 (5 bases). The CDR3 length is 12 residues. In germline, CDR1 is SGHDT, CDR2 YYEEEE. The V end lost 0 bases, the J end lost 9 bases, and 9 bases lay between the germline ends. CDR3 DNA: TGTGCCAGCAGCTTGGCGGCCGGGGCCCAGTACTTC. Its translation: CASSLAAGAQYF.

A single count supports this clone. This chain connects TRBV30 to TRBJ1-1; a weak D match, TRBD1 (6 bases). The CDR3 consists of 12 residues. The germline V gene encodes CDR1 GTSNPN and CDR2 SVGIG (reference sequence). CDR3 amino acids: CVGGQQNTEAFF. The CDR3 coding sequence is TGTGTCGGGGGGCAGCAGAACACTGAAGCTTTCTTT.

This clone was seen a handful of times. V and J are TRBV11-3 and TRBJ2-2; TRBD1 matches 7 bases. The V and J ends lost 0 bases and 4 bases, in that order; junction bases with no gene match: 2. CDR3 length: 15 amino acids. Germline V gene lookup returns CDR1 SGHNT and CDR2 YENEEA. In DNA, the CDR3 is TGTGCCAGCAGCTTAGACAGGGGGTTCACCGGGGAGCTGTTTTTT. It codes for CASSLDRGFTGELFF.

DNA for the CDR3: TGTGCCAGCAGCTTAAACTCGTTTGGAGATACGCAGTATTTT. Amino acid sequence: CASSLNSFGDTQYF. V usage is TRBV11-3 and J usage is TRBJ2-3; D not resolved. The V gene lost 2 bases and the J gene lost 5 bases, with 11 bases spanning the gap. This CDR3 region has 14 residues. Germline CDR1 SGHNT, CDR2 YENEEA.

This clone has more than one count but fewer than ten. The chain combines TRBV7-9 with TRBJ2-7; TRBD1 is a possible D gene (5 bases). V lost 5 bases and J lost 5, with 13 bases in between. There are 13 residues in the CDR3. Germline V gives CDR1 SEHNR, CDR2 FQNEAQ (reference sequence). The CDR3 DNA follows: TGTGCCAGCAGCGACTCTGGACAAGACGAGCAGTACGTC. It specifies CASSDSGQDEQYV.

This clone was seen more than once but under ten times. CDR3 sequence: CASSHYSRTGRSGGEQYF. The CDR3 coding sequence is TGTGCCAGCAGCCACTATTCCCGGACAGGGCGGTCAGGGGGCGAGCAGTACTTC. The chain links TRBV4-2 to TRBJ2-7, with 8 positions matching TRBD1. Germline-derived CDR1 and CDR2 are LGHNA and YNFKEQ. The V segment lost 3 bases and the J segment 6 bases; nucleotides outside the gene matches: 19. This CDR3 is 18 amino acids long.

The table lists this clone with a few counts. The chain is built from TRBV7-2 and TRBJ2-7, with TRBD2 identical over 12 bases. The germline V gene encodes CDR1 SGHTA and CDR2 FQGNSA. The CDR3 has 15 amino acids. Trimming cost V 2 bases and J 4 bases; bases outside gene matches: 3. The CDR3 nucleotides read TGTGCCAGCAGCTTAAGACTAGCGGGAGCATACGAGCAGTACGTC. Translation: CASSLRLAGAYEQYV.